This T cell receptor (beta chain) stems from a study of T cell responses to AZD1222 COVID-19 vaccine. In the study overall: Timing groups of about 4 and about 12 weeks for second doses were pooled.

The study's findings and limits: Clonal diversity was possibly underestimated, and the donors were mostly white British, with more females. With dominance at 160-218 and 743-854, vaccine-associated CD4 TCRs spanned spike.

The CDR3 extends over 13 amino acids. Germline lookup yields CDR1 LGHDT and CDR2 YNNKEL (reference sequence). The V gene lost 4 bases and the J gene lost 1 base, with 7 bases spanning the gap. Regarding this clone: Its matching antigen is unknown.

Data came from immunoSEQ multiplex PCR; TCRdb stores just in-frame clones and leaves some out. The table has 150,000 to 200,000 clones, roughly 93% seen once. The V and J genes are TRBV3-1 (or the pseudogene TRBV3-2) and TRBJ1-1; D is uncertain. Here the sequenced sample was peripheral blood, taken on day 0 of AZD1222 vaccination. This TCR derives from an adult in good health. The CDR3 DNA is TGTGCCAGCAGCCGTAAAGCGAACACTGAAGCTTTCTTT. This encodes CASSRKANTEAFF.